A single sample gave rise to the 26 T cell receptor beta chains below, sequenced in a study of neurological immune-mediated disorders. TCRdb reprocessed the 5' RACE reads via MiXCR and lists one record per CDR3 protein. This repertoire shows tens of thousands of distinct CDR3 sequences, about a tenth found once; its top ten account for about 1.8%. Input material: PBMCs. The receptors stem from a man aged 35 to 55 in good health.

This clonotype was recorded many times. The rearrangement links TRBV10-3 to TRBJ1-6; D perhaps matches TRBD1 (6 bases). The CDR3 has 12 residues. Looked up from germline, CDR1 is ENHRY and CDR2 is SYGVKD. The V gene lost 10 bases and the J gene lost 6 bases, with 10 bases spanning the gap. The CDR3 here is CATADSNSPLHF. For the CDR3, the DNA is TGTGCCACTGCGGACAGTAATTCACCCCTCCACTTT.

A note on this clonotype: A read error may be the cause here, since a much bigger clone is one base away. The rearrangement links TRBV20-1 to TRBJ2-7; D is uncertain. Looked up from germline, CDR1 is DFQATT and CDR2 is SNEGSKA (reference sequence). The CDR3 has 14 amino acids. This chain's CDR3 is CSARLLSGYYELYF. CDR3 in DNA: TGCAGTGCTCGTCTTTTGAGTGGGTACTACGAGCTGTACTTC.

In its sample, this clonotype was seen a few times. The gene calls are TRBV18 and TRBJ2-7; D might be TRBD1 or TRBD2, each matching 6 bases. The CDR3 is made up of 18 amino acids. Germline V CDR1 and CDR2: KGHSH, LQKENI. V was trimmed by 5 bases and J by 0 bases, leaving 23 bases between them. The CDR3 is CASSRQVSGLSGSYEQYF. CDR3 DNA sequence: TGTGCCAGCTCAAGACAGGTCAGCGGGCTATCGGGCTCCTACGAGCAGTACTTC.

This clonotype was detected a few times. The chain recombines TRBV3-1 with TRBJ2-5, with a possible D match to TRBD1 (6 bases). This CDR3 comprises 15 residues. The germline V and J ends were trimmed by 0 bases and 4 bases, with 12 bases remaining between them. The germline CDR1 and CDR2 sequences are LGHDT and YNNKEL (reference sequence). Here the CDR3 reads CASSQEGGLGETQYF. Written as DNA, the CDR3 is TGTGCCAGCAGCCAAGAAGGGGGTCTAGGAGAGACCCAGTACTTC.

Many counts were recorded for this clonotype. This chain joins TRBV5-4 and TRBJ2-2, with D perhaps given as TRBD1 or TRBD2 (5 bases each). This CDR3 is 14 amino acids long. Trimming removed 1 base from V and 7 bases from J, with 11 bases in between. In germline, CDR1 is SGHNT, CDR2 YYREEE (reference sequence). The CDR3 DNA is TGTGCCAGCAGCTTGCCGGGGACGAACGGGGAGCTGTTTTTT. Protein product: CASSLPGTNGELFF.

This clonotype has ten or more counts. The chain links TRBV20-1 to TRBJ1-5, with 10 positions matching TRBD1. This CDR3 is 18 amino acids long. The V gene end was trimmed by 3 bases and the J gene end by 0 bases; junction bases not matched to a gene: 11. The germline V gene has CDR1 DFQATT and CDR2 SNEGSKA (reference sequence). CDR3 in amino acids: CSARSETGGLNSNQPQHF. The CDR3 DNA is TGCAGTGCTAGGTCTGAGACAGGGGGCCTTAATAGCAATCAGCCCCAGCATTTT.

This clonotype was observed a few times. V usage is TRBV18 and J usage is TRBJ2-7; perhaps D is TRBD1 or TRBD2 (5 bases each). Trimming cost V 3 bases and J 7 bases, with 16 bases left between them. The CDR3 runs 14 residues. In germline, CDR1 is KGHSH, CDR2 LQKENI. The CDR3 spells CASSPWPSEGEQYF. Written as DNA, the CDR3 is TGTGCCAGCTCACCTTGGCCGAGCGAGGGGGAGCAGTACTTC.

This clonotype was recorded at least ten times. The chain joins TRBV20-1 to TRBJ1-3, with no clear D. The germline CDR1 and CDR2 sequences are DFQATT and SNEGSKA (reference sequence). The V and J ends lost 3 bases and 4 bases respectively, with 10 bases between them. This CDR3 is 13 amino acids long. The CDR3 sequence: CSASSGGGNTIYF. The CDR3 DNA follows: TGCAGTGCTAGCAGTGGTGGGGGAAACACCATATATTTT.

This clonotype was counted ten times or more. V usage is TRBV7-9 and J usage is TRBJ1-1, with TRBD1 as a possible D gene (5 bases). The CDR3 loop spans 13 amino acids. V lost 0 bases to trimming and J lost 11 bases, with 13 bases between them. Germline CDR1 reads SEHNR; CDR2 reads FQNEAQ (reference sequence). The chain's CDR3 is CASSLAGEMGAFF. The CDR3 nucleotides read TGTGCCAGCAGCTTAGCGGGGGAGATGGGGGCTTTCTTT.

This clonotype was counted many times. The rearrangement joins TRBV24-1 to TRBJ2-5; TRBD2 agrees at 8 bases. CDR1 and CDR2 from the germline V gene are KGHDR and SFDVKD. V lost 4 bases to trimming and J lost 5 bases; unmatched junction nucleotides: 5. The CDR3 has 14 amino acids. CDR3 amino acids: CATSDSRLAETQYF. CDR3 sequence (DNA): TGTGCCACCAGTGACTCCCGACTAGCGGAGACCCAGTACTTC.

This clonotype has ten or more counts. The chain couples TRBV6-5 to TRBJ2-2; maybe TRBD1 (5 bases). Trimming removed 7 bases at V and 6 bases at J, with 6 bases between. Germline CDR1 is MNHEY and CDR2 is SVGAGI. The length of the CDR3 is 11 residues. CDR3 sequence reads: CASKGSGELFF. The CDR3 nucleotides read TGTGCCAGCAAGGGGTCCGGGGAGCTGTTTTTT.

This clonotype was recorded many times. The chain couples TRBV7-8 to TRBJ1-4; 8 bases map to TRBD1. In germline, CDR1 is SGHVS, CDR2 FQNEAQ. This CDR3 has 14 residues. J lost 10 bases, V lost 3 bases, and 7 bases had no gene match. This CDR3 reads CASSFGQGWGKLFF. CDR3 in DNA: TGTGCCAGCAGCTTCGGACAGGGATGGGGAAAACTGTTTTTT.

This clonotype was seen repeatedly, ten times or more. The rearrangement uses TRBV20-1 and TRBJ2-1, with 12 bases identical to TRBD2. Losses at the gene ends were 3 bases for V and 10 bases for J; bases not matched to a gene: 13. The CDR3 is made up of 16 amino acids. Germline CDR1 DFQATT, CDR2 SNEGSKA (reference sequence). CDR3 protein: CSASGLAGRGVKEQFF. CDR3 bases: TGCAGTGCTAGTGGACTAGCGGGGCGGGGAGTCAAGGAGCAGTTCTTC.

This clonotype appeared many times. The chain recombines TRBV25-1 with TRBJ1-1; 7 bases are a match to TRBD1. This CDR3 region has 19 residues. V gave up 5 bases and J gave up 3 bases; unmatched junction bases: 21. CDR1 is MGHDK, CDR2 SYGVNS, per germline. The CDR3 loop is CASSNVPGQKSPGHTEAFF. CDR3 nucleotide sequence: TGTGCCAGCAGTAATGTACCGGGACAGAAATCCCCGGGGCACACTGAAGCTTTCTTT.

This clonotype occurred a few times. V usage is TRBV24-1 and J usage is TRBJ2-2; 9 nucleotides agree with TRBD2. CDR1 is KGHDR and CDR2 is SFDVKD in the germline V gene. Losses at the gene ends were 5 bases for V and 8 bases for J; bases not matched to a gene: 11. This CDR3 has 16 amino acids. The CDR3 DNA follows: TGTGCCACCAGTGCCAGCGGGGGGCCTTCTTCTGGGGAGCTGTTTTTT. It translates to CATSASGGPSSGELFF.

This clonotype showed up many times. The J gene is TRBJ1-2, the V gene TRBV5-4; D is uncertain. Germline V gives CDR1 SGHNT, CDR2 YYREEE (reference sequence). The CDR3 consists of 15 residues. The V and J ends lost 0 bases and 0 bases respectively, with 9 bases between them. This chain's CDR3 is CASSLDGVSNYGYTF. CDR3 coding DNA: TGTGCCAGCAGCTTGGACGGAGTATCTAACTATGGCTACACCTTC.

This clonotype has ten or more counts. The V and J genes are TRBV5-1 and TRBJ1-2; D is uncertain. The CDR3 is 12 amino acids. Trimming left V 7 bases short and J 4 bases short, with 11 bases between. The germline V gene has CDR1 SGHRS and CDR2 YFSETQ. The CDR3 nucleotides read TGCGCCAGCGCCAGTAGCACCTATGGCTACACCTTC. Protein product: CASASSTYGYTF.

Regarding this clonotype: The junction shows a germline mismatch at one end, possibly a read error. This rearrangement joins TRBV12-3 or TRBV12-4 to TRBJ2-2, with D possibly matching TRBD2 (5 bases). This CDR3 spans 12 amino acids. The CDR3 protein is CASSLNSGELFF. For the CDR3, the DNA is TGTGCCAGCAGTTTAAACTCCGGGGAGCTATTTTTT.

This clonotype was picked up many times. CDR3 nucleotides: TGCGCCAGCAGCTTGGAAGGGTGGGGCTACACCTTC. Protein product: CASSLEGWGYTF. The chain recombines TRBV5-1 with TRBJ1-2; D ambiguous. The V end lost 0 bases, the J end lost 8 bases, and 8 bases lay between the germline ends. The CDR3 length is 12 residues. Germline V gene data show CDR1 as SGHRS and CDR2 as YFSETQ.

Many counts were recorded for this clonotype. The chain joins TRBV7-9 to TRBJ1-1; possible D gene TRBD1, 6 bases. The V and J ends lost 5 bases and 4 bases respectively, with 11 bases between them. The CDR3 runs to 13 residues. Germline V gives CDR1 SEHNR, CDR2 FQNEAQ (reference sequence). CDR3 protein: CASSTQGSTEAFF. The CDR3 DNA follows: TGTGCCAGCAGCACTCAGGGGAGCACTGAAGCTTTCTTT.

This clonotype was detected many times. The rearrangement uses TRBV9 and TRBJ2-3, with D perhaps TRBD1 (6 bases). This CDR3 contains 12 residues. V lost 8 bases, J lost 4 bases, and 11 bases lay in between. Looked up from germline, CDR1 is SGDLS and CDR2 is YYNGEE. The CDR3 protein is CASGTGSDTQYF. The DNA for the CDR3 is TGTGCCAGTGGAACAGGGTCAGATACGCAGTATTTT.

This clonotype showed up many times. This chain connects TRBV20-1 to TRBJ2-1, with D tentatively TRBD2 (6 bases). Germline V gene lookup returns CDR1 DFQATT and CDR2 SNEGSKA (reference sequence). This CDR3 region has 14 residues. Trimming cost V 3 bases and J 2 bases, with 11 bases left between them. Here the CDR3 reads CSARGLSPYNEQFF. Here the CDR3 DNA reads TGCAGTGCTAGGGGACTTTCCCCCTACAATGAGCAGTTCTTC.

This clonotype was counted ten times or more. The rearrangement joins TRBV7-7 to TRBJ2-5; 7 bases map to TRBD1. After removal of 1 base from V and 5 bases from J, the junction contained 4 bases not matched to a gene. Germline CDR1 is SSHAT and CDR2 is FNYEAQ (reference sequence). CDR3 size: 14 residues. CDR3 protein: CASSLVQGSETQYF. Here the CDR3 DNA reads TGTGCCAGCAGCTTAGTACAGGGGAGCGAGACCCAGTACTTC.

This clonotype appeared many times. The gene calls are TRBV18 and TRBJ2-2; TRBD2 matches 8 bases. The V and J ends lost 3 bases and 2 bases, in that order; junction bases with no gene match: 5. Looked up from germline, CDR1 is KGHSH and CDR2 is LQKENI. The CDR3 covers 16 residues. CDR3 nucleotides: TGTGCCAGCTCACCGTGGAGCGGGGGTAACACCGGGGAGCTGTTTTTT. Encoded protein: CASSPWSGGNTGELFF. The full variable domain, rest sourced from reference TRBV18 and TRBJ2-2, is NAGVMQNPRHLVRRRGQEARLRCSPMKGHSHVYWYRQLPEEGLKFMVYLQKENIIDESGMPKERFSAEFPKEGPSILRIQQVVRGDSAAYFCASSPWSGGNTGELFFGEGSRLTVL.

With regard to this clonotype: A much larger clone differs from this one at a single base, so this may be a read error. The chain employs TRBV6-1 and TRBJ1-6; no clear D. V dropped 2 bases and J dropped 12 bases, with 8 bases sitting between them. Germline V lookup: CDR1 MNHNS, CDR2 SASEGT. The CDR3 consists of 12 residues. The CDR3 protein is CASSESNIPLHF. The DNA for the CDR3 is TGTGCCAGCAGTGAATCGAACATACCCCTCCACTTT.

This clonotype came up many times. The chain carries TRBV10-3 and TRBJ2-5, with no clear D. Trimming took off 6 bases at V and 2 bases at J, with 4 bases between the two ends. The CDR3 covers 11 residues. Looked up from germline, CDR1 is ENHRY and CDR2 is SYGVKD. CDR3 nucleotides: TGTGCCATCAGATTACAAGAGACCCAGTACTTC. This encodes CAIRLQETQYF.